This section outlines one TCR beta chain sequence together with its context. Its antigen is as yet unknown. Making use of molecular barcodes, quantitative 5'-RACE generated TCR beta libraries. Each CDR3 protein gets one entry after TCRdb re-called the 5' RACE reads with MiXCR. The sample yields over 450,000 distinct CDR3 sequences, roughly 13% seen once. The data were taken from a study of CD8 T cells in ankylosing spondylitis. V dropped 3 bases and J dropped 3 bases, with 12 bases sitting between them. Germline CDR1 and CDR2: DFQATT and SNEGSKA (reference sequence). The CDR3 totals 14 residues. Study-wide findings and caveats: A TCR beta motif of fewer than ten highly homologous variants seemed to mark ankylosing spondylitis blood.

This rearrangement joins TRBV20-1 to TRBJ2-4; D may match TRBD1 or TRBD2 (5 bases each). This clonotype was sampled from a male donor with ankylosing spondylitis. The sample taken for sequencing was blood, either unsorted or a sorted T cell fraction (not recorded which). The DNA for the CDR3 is TGCAGTGCTAGCGGGGCAGGAGACAAAAACATTCAGTACTTC. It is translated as CSASGAGDKNIQYF.